These 12 T cell receptor beta chains were sequenced from one sample in a study of post-analysis software for immune sequencing data. Points from the study as a whole: Elevated frequency relative to controls characterized a handful of TRBV segments in patients, TRBV5-6, TRBV5-1 and TRBV20-1 among them.

TCR beta cDNA libraries had unique molecular identifiers. MiXCR was run by TCRdb on the PCR reads, yielding one entry per CDR3 protein. The repertoire has roughly 700,000 distinct CDR3 sequences, just under 30% of them found once; the top ten carry 0.56%. These receptors' antigens are unknown. Sequencing input: blood. The receptors originated from a girl aged 10-17 years with multiple sclerosis.

CDR3 in DNA: TGTGCCAGCAGCCAAGGTGATTCACCCCTCCACTTT. Amino acids: CASSQGDSPLHF. V usage is TRBV3-1 and J usage is TRBJ1-6; D remains unclear. Trimming took off 1 base at V and 8 bases at J, with 3 bases between the two ends. This CDR3 spans 12 amino acids. The germline V gene encodes CDR1 LGHDT and CDR2 YNNKEL (reference sequence).

Many counts were recorded for this clonotype. The rearrangement uses TRBV29-1 and TRBJ2-1; D tentatively fits TRBD1 or TRBD2 (5 bases each). The CDR3 covers 11 residues. The V gene lost 4 bases and the J gene lost 8 bases, with 9 bases spanning the gap. The V gene's germline CDR1 is SQVTM and CDR2 ANQGSEA. CDR3 bases: TGCAGCGTTGGGGGGATCCATGAGCAGTTCTTC. Translating it yields CSVGGIHEQFF.

Ten or more counts support this clonotype. The chain employs TRBV29-1 and TRBJ2-3; no clear D gene. Per germline, CDR1 SQVTM and CDR2 ANQGSEA. V was clipped by 4 bases and J by 6 bases, with 11 bases between them. The CDR3 extends over 12 amino acids. In nucleotides, the CDR3 is TGCAGCGTTGTTAGCCCGCAGGATACGCAGTATTTT. It is translated as CSVVSPQDTQYF.

The rearrangement uses TRBV28 and TRBJ2-7; D is unclear. The germline V gene encodes CDR1 MDHEN and CDR2 SYDVKM. Trimming left V 5 bases short and J 4 bases short, with 12 bases between. The CDR3 has 13 residues. DNA for the CDR3: TGTGCCAGCAGTCCCCCATTGCTTTACGAGCAGTACTTC. Translated: CASSPPLLYEQYF.

The V and J genes are TRBV18 and TRBJ2-3, with a tentative D call TRBD2 (6 bases). Germline V CDR1 and CDR2: KGHSH, LQKENI. This CDR3 has 17 residues. The V and J ends lost 2 bases and 1 base respectively, with 16 bases between them. The CDR3 nucleotides read TGTGCCAGCTCACCAGGTAGCGGTAAAATCGGCACAGATACGCAGTATTTT. This sequence encodes CASSPGSGKIGTDTQYF.

This sequence joins TRBV9 and TRBJ2-1; tentatively, D is TRBD1 (5 bases). Germline-derived CDR1 and CDR2 are SGDLS and YYNGEE. Trimming left V 4 bases short and J 7 bases short, with 15 bases between. CDR3 length: 14 residues. The CDR3 loop reads CASSPQTVGNEQFF. CDR3 nucleotide sequence: TGTGCCAGCAGCCCACAGACAGTTGGGAATGAGCAGTTCTTC.

The table lists this clonotype with many counts. The CDR3 spells CASRGSSSYEQYF. In DNA form, the CDR3 reads TGTGCCAGCCGGGGCAGTAGCTCCTACGAGCAGTACTTC. The V call is TRBV28, the J call TRBJ2-7, with D possibly called TRBD1 or TRBD2 (5 bases each). From germline, CDR1 is MDHEN and CDR2 SYDVKM. Trimming took 8 bases from V and 0 from J, leaving 11 bases between them. The CDR3 is made up of 13 amino acids.

The chain has TRBV6-5 and TRBJ1-6; weak D call: TRBD1 (5 bases). The CDR3 consists of 12 residues. Looked up from germline, CDR1 is MNHEY and CDR2 is SVGAGI. Trimming took 6 bases from V and 13 from J, leaving 13 bases between them. The CDR3, as DNA: TGTGCCAGCAGGGGACGGGAGTCGCCCCTCCACTTT. It encodes CASRGRESPLHF.

The rearrangement uses TRBV20-1 and TRBJ1-1; 7 nucleotides line up with TRBD1. Germline trimming cut 6 bases from V and 2 bases from J; bases unmatched to any gene: 6. CDR3 length equals 13 residues. The germline V gene has CDR1 DFQATT and CDR2 SNEGSKA (reference sequence). In DNA form, the CDR3 reads TGCAGTGCCGGGGACAGAAGCAACACTGAAGCTTTCTTT. As protein: CSAGDRSNTEAFF.

The rearrangement uses TRBV2 and TRBJ1-3; D uncertain. Germline V gives CDR1 SNHLY, CDR2 FYNNEI. The germline V and J ends were trimmed by 7 bases and 0 bases, with 22 bases remaining between them. The CDR3 runs 18 residues. CDR3 in DNA: TGTGCCAGCATTGAGGGCTTTTCACCTTCAAGCTCTGGAAACACCATATATTTT. It is translated as CASIEGFSPSSSGNTIYF.

Of note for this clonotype: Germline and junction disagree at one end, which may indicate a read error. V gene TRBV5-1 combines with J gene TRBJ2-4; D may be TRBD1 or TRBD2 (6 bases each). Germline V gives CDR1 SGHRS, CDR2 YFSETQ. The CDR3 covers 15 residues. The CDR3 DNA reads TGCGCCAGCAGCCCGGGGGCACTAGCCAAAAACATTCGGTACTTC. As protein: CASSPGALAKNIRYF.

The chain couples TRBV7-9 to TRBJ2-7; TRBD1 matches 7 bases. Per germline, CDR1 SEHNR and CDR2 FQNEAQ (reference sequence). The CDR3 covers 14 residues. J gave up 7 bases and V 4 bases, and 10 bases lay outside the gene matches. The CDR3 sequence: CASSSNPGQTEQYF. In DNA form, the CDR3 reads TGTGCCAGCAGCTCAAATCCGGGACAGACGGAGCAGTACTTC.